These 5 T cell receptor beta chains originate from one sample sequenced in a study of T cell responses to AZD1222 COVID-19 vaccine. The repertoire was sequenced with immunoSEQ multiplex PCR; TCRdb's copy has only in-frame clones and lacks some. The sample includes around 100,000 clones, roughly 84% of them seen just once. Here the sequenced sample was peripheral blood, taken on day 0 of AZD1222 vaccination. These receptors originate from an adult in good health.

The chain uses TRBV7-2 and TRBJ1-5; 9 nucleotides match TRBD1. CDR1 and CDR2 from the germline V gene are SGHTA and FQGNSA. V lost 8 bases to trimming and J lost 7 bases; unmatched junction nucleotides: 6. The CDR3 extends over 13 amino acids. As DNA, the CDR3 is TGTGCCAGCTCGGACAGGGGTCAACAGCCCCAGCATTTT. Amino acid sequence: CASSDRGQQPQHF.

This rearrangement joins TRBV5-1 to TRBJ2-5; D possibly uses TRBD1 or TRBD2 (5 bases each). Per the germline V gene, CDR1 is SGHRS and CDR2 is YFSETQ. CDR3 size: 14 residues. Trimming removed 4 bases at V and 3 bases at J, with 13 bases between. The CDR3 DNA reads as TGCGCCAGCAGCCCAGGGACCCTCAAAGAGACCCAGTACTTC. It is translated as CASSPGTLKETQYF.

The chain has TRBV2 and TRBJ1-1, with 7 positions matching TRBD1. Per germline, CDR1 SNHLY and CDR2 FYNNEI. The CDR3 runs 14 residues. Trimming at V came to 7 bases and at J to 9 bases, leaving 14 bases not matched to a gene. The CDR3 sequence is CASTLLRDRGQAFF. CDR3 bases: TGTGCCAGCACCCTTCTCCGGGACAGAGGGCAAGCTTTCTTT. The variable domain in full, with the rest retrieved from reference TRBV2 and TRBJ1-1, is EPEVTQTPSHQVTQMGQEVILRCVPISNHLYFYWYRQILGQKVEFLVSFYNNEISEKSEIFDDQFSVERPDGSNFTLKIRSTKLEDSAMYFCASTLLRDRGQAFFGQGTRLTVV.

The J gene is TRBJ2-6, the V gene TRBV27, with a weak D call TRBD2 (6 bases). Trimming left V 8 bases short and J 1 base short, with 24 bases between. Germline CDR1 and CDR2: MNHEY and SMNVEV (reference sequence). CDR3 size: 19 residues. In DNA form, the CDR3 reads TGTGCCAGCCGAGCAGCGCGGTCAGGACTATTTTCTGGGGCCAACGTCCTGACTTTC. It specifies CASRAARSGLFSGANVLTF.

The rearrangement joins TRBV21-1 to TRBJ2-3; the table's D gene call, TRBD1, was not cross checked with the DNA. TRBV21-1 is shown as a pseudogene. The CDR3 runs to 12 residues. The CDR3 loop is CASSNHTDTQYF. The CDR3 DNA follows: TGTGCCAGCAGCAACCATACAGATACGCAGTATTTT.